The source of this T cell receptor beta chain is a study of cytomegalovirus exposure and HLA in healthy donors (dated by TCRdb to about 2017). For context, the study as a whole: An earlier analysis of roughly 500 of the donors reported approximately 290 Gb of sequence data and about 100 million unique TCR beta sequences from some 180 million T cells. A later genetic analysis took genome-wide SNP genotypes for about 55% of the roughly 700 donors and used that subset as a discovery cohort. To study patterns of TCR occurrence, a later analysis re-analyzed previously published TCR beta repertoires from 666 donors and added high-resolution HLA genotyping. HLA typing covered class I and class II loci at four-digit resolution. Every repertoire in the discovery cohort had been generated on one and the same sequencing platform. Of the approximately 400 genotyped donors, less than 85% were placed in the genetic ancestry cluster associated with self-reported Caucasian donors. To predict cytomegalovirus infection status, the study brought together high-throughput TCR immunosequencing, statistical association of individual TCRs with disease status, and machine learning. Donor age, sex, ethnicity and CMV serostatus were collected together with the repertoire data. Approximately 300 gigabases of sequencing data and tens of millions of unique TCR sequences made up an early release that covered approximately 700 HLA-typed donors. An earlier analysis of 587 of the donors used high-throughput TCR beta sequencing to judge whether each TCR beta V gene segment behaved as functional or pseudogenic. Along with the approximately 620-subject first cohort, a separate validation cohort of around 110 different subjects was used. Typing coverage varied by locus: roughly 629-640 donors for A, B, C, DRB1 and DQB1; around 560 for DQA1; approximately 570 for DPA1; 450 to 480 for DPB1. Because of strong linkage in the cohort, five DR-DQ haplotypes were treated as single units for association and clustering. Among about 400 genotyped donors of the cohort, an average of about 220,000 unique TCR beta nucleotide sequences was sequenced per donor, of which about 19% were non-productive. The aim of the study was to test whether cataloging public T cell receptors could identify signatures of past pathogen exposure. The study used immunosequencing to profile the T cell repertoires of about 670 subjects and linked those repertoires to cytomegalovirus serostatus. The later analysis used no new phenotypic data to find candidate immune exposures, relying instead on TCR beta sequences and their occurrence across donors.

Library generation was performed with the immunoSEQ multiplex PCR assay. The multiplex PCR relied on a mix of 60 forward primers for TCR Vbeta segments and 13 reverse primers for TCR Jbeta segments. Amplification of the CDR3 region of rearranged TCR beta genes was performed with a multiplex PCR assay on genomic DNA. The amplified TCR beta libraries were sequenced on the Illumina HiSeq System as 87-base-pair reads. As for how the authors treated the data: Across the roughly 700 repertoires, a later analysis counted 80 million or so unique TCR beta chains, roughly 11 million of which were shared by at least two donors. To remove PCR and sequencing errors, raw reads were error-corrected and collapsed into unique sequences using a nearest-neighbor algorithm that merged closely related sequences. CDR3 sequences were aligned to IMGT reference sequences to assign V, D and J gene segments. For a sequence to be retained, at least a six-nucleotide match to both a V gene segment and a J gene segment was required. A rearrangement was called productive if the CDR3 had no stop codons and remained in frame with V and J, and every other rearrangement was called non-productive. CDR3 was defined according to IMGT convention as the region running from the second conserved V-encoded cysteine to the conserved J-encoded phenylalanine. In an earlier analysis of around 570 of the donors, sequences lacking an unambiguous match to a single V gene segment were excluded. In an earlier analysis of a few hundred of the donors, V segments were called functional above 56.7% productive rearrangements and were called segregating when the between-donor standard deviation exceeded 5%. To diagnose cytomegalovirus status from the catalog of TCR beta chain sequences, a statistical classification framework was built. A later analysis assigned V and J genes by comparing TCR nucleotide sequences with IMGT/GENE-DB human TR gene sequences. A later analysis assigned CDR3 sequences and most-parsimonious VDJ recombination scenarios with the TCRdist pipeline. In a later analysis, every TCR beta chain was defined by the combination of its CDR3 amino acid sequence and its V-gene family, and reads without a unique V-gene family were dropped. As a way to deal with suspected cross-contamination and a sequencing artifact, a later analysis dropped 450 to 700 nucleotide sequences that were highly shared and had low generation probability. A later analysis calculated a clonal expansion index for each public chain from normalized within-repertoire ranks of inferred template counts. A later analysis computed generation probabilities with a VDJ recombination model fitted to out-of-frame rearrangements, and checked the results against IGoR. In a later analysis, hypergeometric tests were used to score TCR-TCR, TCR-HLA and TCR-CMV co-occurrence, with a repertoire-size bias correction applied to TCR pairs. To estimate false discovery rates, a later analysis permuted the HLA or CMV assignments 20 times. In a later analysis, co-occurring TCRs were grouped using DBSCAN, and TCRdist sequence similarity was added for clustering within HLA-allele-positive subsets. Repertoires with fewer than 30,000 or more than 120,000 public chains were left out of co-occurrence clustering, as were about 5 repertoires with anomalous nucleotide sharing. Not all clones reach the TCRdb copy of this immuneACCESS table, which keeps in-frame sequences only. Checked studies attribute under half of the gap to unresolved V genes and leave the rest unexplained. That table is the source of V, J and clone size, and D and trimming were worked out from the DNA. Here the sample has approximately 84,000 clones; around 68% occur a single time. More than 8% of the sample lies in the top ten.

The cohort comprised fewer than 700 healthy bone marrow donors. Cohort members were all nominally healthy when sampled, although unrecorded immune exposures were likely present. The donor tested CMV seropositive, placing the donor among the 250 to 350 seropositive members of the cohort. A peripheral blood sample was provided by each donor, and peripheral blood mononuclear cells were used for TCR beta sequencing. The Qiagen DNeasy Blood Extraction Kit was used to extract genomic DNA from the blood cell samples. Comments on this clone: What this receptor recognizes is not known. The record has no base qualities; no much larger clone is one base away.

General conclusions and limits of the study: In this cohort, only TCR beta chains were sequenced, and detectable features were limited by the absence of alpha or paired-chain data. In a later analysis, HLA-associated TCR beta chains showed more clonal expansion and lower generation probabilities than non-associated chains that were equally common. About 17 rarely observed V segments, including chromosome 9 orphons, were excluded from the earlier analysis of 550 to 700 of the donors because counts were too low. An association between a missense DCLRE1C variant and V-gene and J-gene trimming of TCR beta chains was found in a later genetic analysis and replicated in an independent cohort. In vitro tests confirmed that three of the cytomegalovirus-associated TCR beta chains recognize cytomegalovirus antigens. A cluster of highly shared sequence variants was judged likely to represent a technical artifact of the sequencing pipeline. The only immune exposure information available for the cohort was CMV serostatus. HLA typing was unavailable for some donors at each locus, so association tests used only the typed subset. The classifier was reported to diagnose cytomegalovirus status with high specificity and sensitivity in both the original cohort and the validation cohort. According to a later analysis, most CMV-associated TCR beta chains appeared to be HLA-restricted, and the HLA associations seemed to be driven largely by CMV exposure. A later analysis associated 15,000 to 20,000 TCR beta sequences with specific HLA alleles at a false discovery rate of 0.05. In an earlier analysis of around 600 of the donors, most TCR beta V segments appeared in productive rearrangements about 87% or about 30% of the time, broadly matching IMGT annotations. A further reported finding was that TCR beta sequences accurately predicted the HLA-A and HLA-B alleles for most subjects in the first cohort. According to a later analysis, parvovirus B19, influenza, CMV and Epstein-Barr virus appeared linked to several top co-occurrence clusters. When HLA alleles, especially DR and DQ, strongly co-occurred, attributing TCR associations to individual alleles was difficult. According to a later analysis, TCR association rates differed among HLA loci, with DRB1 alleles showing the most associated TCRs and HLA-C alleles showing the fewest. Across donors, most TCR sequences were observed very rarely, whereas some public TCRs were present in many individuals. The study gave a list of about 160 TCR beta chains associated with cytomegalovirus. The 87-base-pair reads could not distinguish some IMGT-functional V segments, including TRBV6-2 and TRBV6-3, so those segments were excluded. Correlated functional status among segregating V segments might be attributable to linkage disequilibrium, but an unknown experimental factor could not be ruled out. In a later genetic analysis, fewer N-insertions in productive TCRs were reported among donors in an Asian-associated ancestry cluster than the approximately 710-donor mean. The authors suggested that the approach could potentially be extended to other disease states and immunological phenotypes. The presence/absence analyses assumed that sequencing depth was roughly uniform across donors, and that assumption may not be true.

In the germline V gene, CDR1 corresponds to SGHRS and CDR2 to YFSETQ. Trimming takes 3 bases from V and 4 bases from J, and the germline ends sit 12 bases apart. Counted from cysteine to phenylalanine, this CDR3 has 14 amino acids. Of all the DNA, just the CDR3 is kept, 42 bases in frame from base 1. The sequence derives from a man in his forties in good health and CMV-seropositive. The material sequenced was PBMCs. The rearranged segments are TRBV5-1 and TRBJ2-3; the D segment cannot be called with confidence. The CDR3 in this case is CASSSTGPSDTQYF. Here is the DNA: TGCGCCAGCAGCTCTACTGGGCCCTCAGATACGCAGTATTTT.